Shown below are 17 T cell receptor beta chains from a single sample sequenced in a study of cytomegalovirus exposure and HLA in healthy donors. Using immunoSEQ multiplex PCR, the repertoire was profiled, and TCRdb retains in-frame clones only, with some absent. This table holds 100,000 to 150,000 clones, about 83% found once. The sample comprised PBMCs. All receptors derive from a woman in her 30s in good health and CMV-seronegative.

The chain recombines TRBV5-1 with TRBJ1-1, with 9 bases lining up with TRBD1. V dropped 7 bases and J dropped 0; count of bases not matched to a gene: 4. The CDR3 runs to 14 residues. Germline-derived CDR1 and CDR2 are SGHRS and YFSETQ. CDR3 amino acids: CASRRDRVNTEAFF. The CDR3 DNA reads as TGCGCCAGCCGACGGGACAGGGTGAACACTGAAGCTTTCTTT.

V usage is TRBV14 and J usage is TRBJ2-5; 7 nucleotides line up with TRBD1. From germline, CDR1 is SGHDN and CDR2 FVKESK. CDR3 length: 15 amino acids. The trim removed 4 bases at V and 4 bases at J, leaving 9 bases unmatched. CDR3 sequence: CASSPTGFVTETQYF. The CDR3 nucleotides read TGTGCCAGCAGCCCGACAGGGTTCGTGACAGAGACCCAGTACTTC.

The J gene is TRBJ1-1, the V gene TRBV5-1, with TRBD1 as a possible D gene (6 bases). Germline V gene data show CDR1 as SGHRS and CDR2 as YFSETQ. The CDR3 sequence is 15 residues long. V lost 4 bases and J lost 3, with 16 bases in between. CDR3 sequence (DNA): TGCGCCAGCAGCCCGCGGACAGAAGGGTACACTGAAGCTTTCTTT. Its protein is CASSPRTEGYTEAFF.

The chain employs TRBV9 and TRBJ2-3; D is unresolved. The V gene lost 1 base and the J gene lost 5 bases, with 8 bases spanning the gap. CDR3 length: 13 residues. Germline CDR1 reads SGDLS; CDR2 reads YYNGEE. The CDR3 region is CASSVKARDTQYF. For the CDR3, the DNA is TGTGCCAGCAGCGTAAAAGCGAGAGATACGCAGTATTTT.

This clone has a count of ten or more. The V call is TRBV30, the J call TRBJ1-1; D uncertain. CDR3 size: 16 residues. Trimming removed 1 base from V and 0 bases from J, with 15 bases in between. The V gene's germline CDR1 is GTSNPN and CDR2 SVGIG (reference sequence). CDR3 amino acids: CAWSGWQVKVNTEAFF. The CDR3, as DNA: TGTGCCTGGAGTGGTTGGCAGGTGAAAGTGAACACTGAAGCTTTCTTT.

The CDR3 loop is CASSPPRRRETQYF. The CDR3 DNA follows: TGTGCCAGCAGCCCCCCCCGGAGGAGGGAGACCCAGTACTTC. This chain joins TRBV11-2 and TRBJ2-5; the D gene is possibly TRBD2 (5 bases). This CDR3 comprises 14 residues. The V and J ends lost 5 bases and 5 bases respectively, with 15 bases between them. Per the germline V gene, CDR1 is SGHAT and CDR2 is FQNNGV.

The rearrangement links TRBV4-1 to TRBJ1-3; the D is unclear. Germline V gene data show CDR1 as MGHRA and CDR2 as YSYEKL. V lost 1 base and J 2 bases, leaving 9 bases between the germline ends. This CDR3 contains 15 residues. CDR3 DNA sequence: TGCGCCAGCAGCCAAGTGGAGGGCCCTGGAAACACCATATATTTT. Its protein is CASSQVEGPGNTIYF.

The chain has TRBV2 and TRBJ2-1; 11 bases are a match to TRBD2. The trim removed 6 bases at V and 2 bases at J, leaving 3 bases unmatched. CDR3 length: 15 residues. Per the germline V gene, CDR1 is SNHLY and CDR2 is FYNNEI. The CDR3 protein is CASRATSGAYNEQFF. The CDR3 nucleotides read TGTGCCAGCAGAGCGACTAGCGGGGCCTACAATGAGCAGTTCTTC.

For the CDR3, the DNA is TGCGCCAGCAGCTTTCGGGACAGGGGATCCTACGAGCAGTACTTC. Protein product: CASSFRDRGSYEQYF. The chain recombines TRBV5-1 with TRBJ2-7; TRBD1 aligns across 10 bases. This CDR3 has 15 amino acids. CDR1 SGHRS and CDR2 YFSETQ come from the germline V gene. The V segment lost 2 bases and the J segment 1 base; nucleotides outside the gene matches: 3.

V and J are TRBV5-1 and TRBJ2-7; tentative D call: TRBD2 (6 bases). This CDR3 comprises 15 residues. The V gene's germline CDR1 is SGHRS and CDR2 YFSETQ. Deletions cut 4 bases from V and 7 bases from J, with 21 bases between. CDR3 bases: TGCGCCAGCAGCGGACGGGGGAGCTCCCCAGGGGAGCAGTACTTC. Residues: CASSGRGSSPGEQYF.

The chain recombines TRBV5-4 with TRBJ1-6, with 7 bases lining up with TRBD1. The CDR3 runs 15 residues. Per the germline V gene, CDR1 is SGHNT and CDR2 is YYREEE (reference sequence). V trimming: 0 bases; J trimming: 7 bases; junction bases outside the gene matches: 4. CDR3 amino acids: CASSLGRTGNSPLHF. Written as DNA, the CDR3 is TGTGCCAGCAGCTTGGGTCGGACAGGCAATTCACCCCTCCACTTT.

The chain recombines TRBV29-1 with TRBJ2-1; D not resolved. The CDR3 has 14 residues. Trimming stripped 4 bases from V and 2 bases from J, with 12 bases between. Germline V CDR1 and CDR2: SQVTM, ANQGSEA. This CDR3 is CSVGAGNPYNEQFF. In nucleotides, the CDR3 is TGCAGCGTTGGGGCAGGAAACCCCTACAATGAGCAGTTCTTC.

V and J are TRBV4-3 and TRBJ1-1; D is perhaps TRBD1 (6 bases). The CDR3 runs 15 residues. The V gene's germline CDR1 is LGHNA and CDR2 YSLEER. With 4 bases removed from V and 1 base from J, the gap between germline ends came to 13 bases. The CDR3 reads CASSRVTGRNTEAFF. The CDR3 DNA reads as TGCGCCAGCAGCCGAGTAACAGGGAGGAACACTGAAGCTTTCTTT.

This clone was picked up a small number of times. The chain is built from TRBV6-6 and TRBJ1-6; D is perhaps TRBD1 (6 bases). In germline, CDR1 is MNHNY, CDR2 SVGAGI (reference sequence). V was clipped by 0 bases and J by 18 bases, with 12 bases between them. This CDR3 region has 12 residues. The CDR3 nucleotides read TGTGCCAGCAGTTACTCGCCAGGGGCCCCCCACTTT. Its protein is CASSYSPGAPHF.

V is TRBV27 and J is TRBJ2-3, with D tentatively TRBD1 (6 bases). The CDR3 totals 16 residues. Trimming left V 2 bases short and J 4 bases short, with 16 bases between. Germline CDR1 reads MNHEY; CDR2 reads SMNVEV (reference sequence). The CDR3 DNA is TGTGCCAGCAGTTTAAGGCCAGGGGCTATGGCAGATACGCAGTATTTT. Translating gives CASSLRPGAMADTQYF.

The chain is built from TRBV11-2 and TRBJ2-3; TRBD2 agrees at 15 bases. This CDR3 spans 17 amino acids. V trimming: 4 bases; J trimming: 6 bases; junction bases outside the gene matches: 8. The germline V gene encodes CDR1 SGHAT and CDR2 FQNNGV. The CDR3 spells CASSSGLAGGRQDTQYF. In nucleotides, the CDR3 is TGTGCCAGCAGCTCCGGACTAGCGGGGGGGAGGCAGGATACGCAGTATTTT.

As concerns this clone: The sample has other DNA sequences that encode this CDR3 too. The rearrangement links TRBV9 to TRBJ1-6; D is possibly TRBD1 (5 bases). With 0 bases removed from V and 9 bases from J, the gap between germline ends came to 10 bases. Germline lookup yields CDR1 SGDLS and CDR2 YYNGEE. The CDR3 covers 14 residues. The CDR3, as DNA: TGTGCCAGCAGCGTAGGGGGGGAAGGTTCACCCCTCCACTTT. It is translated as CASSVGGEGSPLHF.